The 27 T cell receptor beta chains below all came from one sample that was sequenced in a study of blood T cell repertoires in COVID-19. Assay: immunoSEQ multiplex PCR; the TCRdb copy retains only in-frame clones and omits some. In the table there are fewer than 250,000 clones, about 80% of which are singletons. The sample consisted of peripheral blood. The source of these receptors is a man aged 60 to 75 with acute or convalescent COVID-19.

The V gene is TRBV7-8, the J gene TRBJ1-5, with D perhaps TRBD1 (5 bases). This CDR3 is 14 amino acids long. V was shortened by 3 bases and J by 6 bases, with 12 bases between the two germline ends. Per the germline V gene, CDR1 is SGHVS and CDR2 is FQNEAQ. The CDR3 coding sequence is TGTGCCAGCAGCTTGCAGAGCGGGGCTCAGCCCCAGCATTTT. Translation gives CASSLQSGAQPQHF.

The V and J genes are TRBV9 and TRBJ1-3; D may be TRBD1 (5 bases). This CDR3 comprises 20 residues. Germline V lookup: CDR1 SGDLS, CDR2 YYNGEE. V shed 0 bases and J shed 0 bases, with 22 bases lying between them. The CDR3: CASSVGLGRASPSSGNTIYF. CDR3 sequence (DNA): TGTGCCAGCAGCGTAGGGCTAGGCAGGGCCTCACCGTCCTCTGGAAACACCATATATTTT.

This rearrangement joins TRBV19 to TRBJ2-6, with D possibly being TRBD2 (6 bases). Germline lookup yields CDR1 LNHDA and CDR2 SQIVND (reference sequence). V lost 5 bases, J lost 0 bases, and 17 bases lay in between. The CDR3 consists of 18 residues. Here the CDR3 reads CASSFRGRGISGANVLTF. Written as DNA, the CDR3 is TGTGCCAGTAGTTTCCGGGGTCGGGGGATCTCTGGGGCCAACGTCCTGACTTTC.

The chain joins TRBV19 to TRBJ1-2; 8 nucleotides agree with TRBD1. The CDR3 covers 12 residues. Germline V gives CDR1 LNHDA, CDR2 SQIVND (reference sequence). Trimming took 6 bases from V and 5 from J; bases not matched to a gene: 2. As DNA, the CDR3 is TGTGCCAGTAGACAGGGGGGGTATGGCTACACCTTC. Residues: CASRQGGYGYTF.

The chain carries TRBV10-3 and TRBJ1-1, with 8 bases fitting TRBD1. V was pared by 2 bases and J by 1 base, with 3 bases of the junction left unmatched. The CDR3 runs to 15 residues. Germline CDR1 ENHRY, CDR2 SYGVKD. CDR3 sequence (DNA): TGTGCCATCAGTGAGCCCGGACAGGGGAACACTGAAGCTTTCTTT. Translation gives CAISEPGQGNTEAFF.

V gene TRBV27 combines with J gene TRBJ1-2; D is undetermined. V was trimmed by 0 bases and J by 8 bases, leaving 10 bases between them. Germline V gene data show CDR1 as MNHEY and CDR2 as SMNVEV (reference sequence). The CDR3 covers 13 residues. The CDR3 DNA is TGTGCCAGCAGTTTATCGGGCAGAGAAGGCTACACCTTC. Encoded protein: CASSLSGREGYTF.

Here the CDR3 reads CASSQGLAVNEQFF. Written as DNA, the CDR3 is TGTGCCAGCAGCCAGGGACTAGCGGTCAATGAGCAGTTCTTC. This chain links TRBV7-9 with TRBJ2-1; 11 bases agree with TRBD2. Germline V gene sequence: CDR1 SEHNR, CDR2 FQNEAQ (reference sequence). V shed 5 bases, J shed 6 bases, and the junction held 3 bases outside the gene matches. This CDR3 region has 14 residues.

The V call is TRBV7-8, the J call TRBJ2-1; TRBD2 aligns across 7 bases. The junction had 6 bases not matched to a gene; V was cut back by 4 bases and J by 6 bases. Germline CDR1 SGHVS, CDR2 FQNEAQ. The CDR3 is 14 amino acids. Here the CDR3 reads CASSSSTSFNEQFF. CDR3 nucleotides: TGTGCCAGCAGCTCCTCGACTAGCTTCAATGAGCAGTTCTTC. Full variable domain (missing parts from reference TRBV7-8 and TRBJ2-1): GAGVSQSPRYKVAKRGQDVALRCDPISGHVSLFWYQQALGQGPEFLTYFQNEAQLDKSGLPSDRFFAERPEGSVSTLKIQRTQQEDSAVYLCASSSSTSFNEQFFGPGTRLTVL.

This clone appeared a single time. This CDR3 reads CASSLTGSSYNEQFF. The CDR3 DNA reads as TGCGCCAGCAGCTTGACAGGGAGCTCCTACAATGAGCAGTTCTTC. The V call is TRBV5-1, the J call TRBJ2-1; a possible D gene is TRBD1 (6 bases). Germline loops: CDR1 SGHRS, CDR2 YFSETQ. The V and J ends lost 1 base and 0 bases respectively, with 8 bases between them. The CDR3 covers 15 residues.

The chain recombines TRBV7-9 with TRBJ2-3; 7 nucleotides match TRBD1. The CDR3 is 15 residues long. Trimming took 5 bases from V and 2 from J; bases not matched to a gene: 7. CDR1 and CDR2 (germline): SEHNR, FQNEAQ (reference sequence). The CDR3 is CASSRGTAPTDTQYF. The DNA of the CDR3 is TGTGCCAGCAGCCGAGGGACAGCCCCCACAGATACGCAGTATTTT.

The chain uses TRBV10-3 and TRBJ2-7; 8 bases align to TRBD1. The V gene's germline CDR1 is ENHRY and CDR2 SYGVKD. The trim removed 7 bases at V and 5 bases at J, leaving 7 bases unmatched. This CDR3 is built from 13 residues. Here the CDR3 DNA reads TGTGCCATCAACGACAGGGGAACCAACGAGCAGTACTTC. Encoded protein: CAINDRGTNEQYF.

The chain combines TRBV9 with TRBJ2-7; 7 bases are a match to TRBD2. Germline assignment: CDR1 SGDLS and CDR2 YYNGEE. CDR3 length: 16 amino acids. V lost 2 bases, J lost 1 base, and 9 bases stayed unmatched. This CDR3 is CASSVGIAGLSYEQYF. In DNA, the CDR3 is TGTGCCAGCAGCGTGGGGATAGCGGGCCTATCCTACGAGCAGTACTTC.

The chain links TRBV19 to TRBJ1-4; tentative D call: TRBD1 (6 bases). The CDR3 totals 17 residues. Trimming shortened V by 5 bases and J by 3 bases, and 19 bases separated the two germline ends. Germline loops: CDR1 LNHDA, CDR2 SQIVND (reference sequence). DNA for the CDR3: TGTGCCAGTAGTGCGGACAGATTCATTCTTCCTAATGAAAAACTGTTTTTT. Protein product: CASSADRFILPNEKLFF.

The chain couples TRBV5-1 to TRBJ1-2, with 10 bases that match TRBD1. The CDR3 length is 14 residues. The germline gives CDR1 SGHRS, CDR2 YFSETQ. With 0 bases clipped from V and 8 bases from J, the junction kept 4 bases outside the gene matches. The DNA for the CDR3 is TGCGCCAGCAGCTTGGCTGACAGGGGGCGAGGCTACACCTTC. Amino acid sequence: CASSLADRGRGYTF.

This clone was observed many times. In nucleotides, the CDR3 is TGTGCCAGCAGCTTTTCAGGGGGCGCCGATGGCTACACCTTC. Translation gives CASSFSGGADGYTF. V and J are TRBV7-9 and TRBJ1-2; 8 nucleotides match TRBD1. Per germline, CDR1 SEHNR and CDR2 FQNEAQ (reference sequence). This CDR3 has 14 residues. After removal of 3 bases from V and 6 bases from J, the junction contained 6 bases not matched to a gene. Filled out from reference TRBV7-9 and TRBJ1-2, the complete variable domain reads DTGVSQNPRHKITKRGQNVTFRCDPISEHNRLYWYRQTLGQGPEFLTYFQNEAQLEKSRLLSDRFSAERPKGSFSTLEIQRTEQGDSAMYLCASSFSGGADGYTFGSGTRLTVV.

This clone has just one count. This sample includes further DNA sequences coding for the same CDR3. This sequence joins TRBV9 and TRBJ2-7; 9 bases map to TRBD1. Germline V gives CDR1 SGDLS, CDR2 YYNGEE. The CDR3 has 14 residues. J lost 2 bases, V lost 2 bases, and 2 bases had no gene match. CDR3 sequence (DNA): TGTGCCAGCAGCGTCGGGACAGGGACCTACGAGCAGTACTTC. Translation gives CASSVGTGTYEQYF.

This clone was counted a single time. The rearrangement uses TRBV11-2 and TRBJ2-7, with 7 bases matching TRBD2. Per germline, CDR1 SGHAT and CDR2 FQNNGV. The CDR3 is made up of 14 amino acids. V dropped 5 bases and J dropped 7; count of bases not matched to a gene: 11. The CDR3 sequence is CASSPGGVLVEQYF. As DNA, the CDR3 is TGTGCCAGCAGCCCTGGGGGGGTACTTGTGGAGCAGTACTTC.

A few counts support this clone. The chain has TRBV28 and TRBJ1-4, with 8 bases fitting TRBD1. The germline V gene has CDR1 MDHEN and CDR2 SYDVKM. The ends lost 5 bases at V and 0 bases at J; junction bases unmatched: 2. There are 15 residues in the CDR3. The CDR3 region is CASSQQGATNEKLFF. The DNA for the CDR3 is TGTGCCAGCAGTCAACAGGGGGCAACTAATGAAAAACTGTTTTTT.

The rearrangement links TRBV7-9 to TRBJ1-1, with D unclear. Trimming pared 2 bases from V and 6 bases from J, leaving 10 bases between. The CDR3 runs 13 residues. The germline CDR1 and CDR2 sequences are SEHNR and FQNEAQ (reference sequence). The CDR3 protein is CASSLTRAAEAFF. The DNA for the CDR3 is TGTGCCAGCAGCTTAACGAGGGCCGCTGAAGCTTTCTTT.

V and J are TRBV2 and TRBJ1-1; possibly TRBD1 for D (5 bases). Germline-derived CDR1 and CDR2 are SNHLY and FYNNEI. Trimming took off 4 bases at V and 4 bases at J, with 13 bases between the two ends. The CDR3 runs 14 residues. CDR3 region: CASSVRVRGTEAFF. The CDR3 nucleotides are TGTGCCAGCAGTGTCAGGGTGAGAGGCACTGAAGCTTTCTTT.

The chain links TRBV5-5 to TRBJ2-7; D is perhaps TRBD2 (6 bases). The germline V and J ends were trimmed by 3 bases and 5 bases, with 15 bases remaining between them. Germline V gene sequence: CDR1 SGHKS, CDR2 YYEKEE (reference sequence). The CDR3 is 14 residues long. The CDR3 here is CASSSLAQLNEQYF. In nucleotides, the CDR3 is TGTGCCAGCAGCTCCCTAGCGCAATTGAACGAGCAGTACTTC.

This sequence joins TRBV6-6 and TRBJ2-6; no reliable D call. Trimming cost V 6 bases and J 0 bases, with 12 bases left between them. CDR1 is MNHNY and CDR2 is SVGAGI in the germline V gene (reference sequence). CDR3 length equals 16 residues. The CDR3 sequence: CASSFRSNSGANVLTF. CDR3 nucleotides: TGTGCCAGCAGCTTTAGGAGCAACTCTGGGGCCAACGTCCTGACTTTC.

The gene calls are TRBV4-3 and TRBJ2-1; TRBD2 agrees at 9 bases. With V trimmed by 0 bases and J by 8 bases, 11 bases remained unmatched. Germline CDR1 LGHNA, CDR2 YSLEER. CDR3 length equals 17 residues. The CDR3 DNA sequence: TGCGCCAGCAGCCAAGATCCCATGGGACTAGCAATCCATGAGCAGTTCTTC. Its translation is CASSQDPMGLAIHEQFF.

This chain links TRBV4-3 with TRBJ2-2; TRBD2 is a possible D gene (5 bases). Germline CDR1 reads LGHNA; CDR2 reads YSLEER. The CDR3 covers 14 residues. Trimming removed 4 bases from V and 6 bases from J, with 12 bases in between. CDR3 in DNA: TGCGCCAGCAGCCGCTATGAGGGTTCCGGGGAGCTGTTTTTT. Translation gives CASSRYEGSGELFF.

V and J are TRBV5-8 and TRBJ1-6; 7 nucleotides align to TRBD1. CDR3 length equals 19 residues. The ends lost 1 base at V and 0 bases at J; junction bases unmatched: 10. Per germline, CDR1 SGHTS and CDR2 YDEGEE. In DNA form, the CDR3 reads TGTGCCAGCAGCTTGACTCGGACAGGCGAACCCTCCTATAATTCACCCCTCCACTTT. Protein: CASSLTRTGEPSYNSPLHF.

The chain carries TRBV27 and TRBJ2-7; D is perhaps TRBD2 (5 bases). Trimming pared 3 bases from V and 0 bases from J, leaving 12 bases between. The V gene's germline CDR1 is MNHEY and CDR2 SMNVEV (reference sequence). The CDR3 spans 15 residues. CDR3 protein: CASSFRGRGSYEQYF. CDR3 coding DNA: TGTGCCAGCAGTTTTCGGGGAAGAGGCTCCTACGAGCAGTACTTC.

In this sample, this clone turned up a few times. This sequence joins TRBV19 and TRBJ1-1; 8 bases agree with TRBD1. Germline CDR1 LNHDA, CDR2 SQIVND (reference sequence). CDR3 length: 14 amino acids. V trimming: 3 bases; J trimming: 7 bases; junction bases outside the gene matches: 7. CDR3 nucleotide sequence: TGTGCCAGTAGTATCAGGGGGCGTACTGTTGAAGCTTTCTTT. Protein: CASSIRGRTVEAFF. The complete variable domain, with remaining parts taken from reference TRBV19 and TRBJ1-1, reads DGGITQSPKYLFRKEGQNVTLSCEQNLNHDAMYWYRQDPGQGLRLIYYSQIVNDFQKGDIAEGYSVSREKKESFPLTVTSAQKNPTAFYLCASSIRGRTVEAFFGQGTRLTVV.